Each of the 5 T cell receptor beta chains below was sequenced from the same sample in a study of CD8+ T cells in alopecia areata. Extraction and reverse transcription of RNA yielded cDNA as the sequencing template. TCRdb keeps only in-frame clones here, not all; method: immunoSEQ multiplex PCR. The sample contains thousands of clones, under 75% of which appear only once. Treatment described: oral pan-JAK inhibitor, 5-10 mg twice daily. Lesional scalp punch biopsies and peripheral blood were collected from alopecia areata patients. The sequencing here drew on skin, taken at approximately week 30, from a patient treated with tofacitinib. The receptors were sampled from a human donor with alopecia areata.

The chain couples TRBV7-3 to TRBJ2-7, with 8 nucleotides matching TRBD2. V lost 5 bases to trimming and J lost 6 bases; unmatched junction nucleotides: 9. The CDR3 consists of 14 residues. Germline CDR1 reads SGHTA; CDR2 reads FQGTGA. Here the CDR3 reads CASSPAPGGGEQYF. As DNA, the CDR3 is TGTGCCAGCAGCCCCGCACCGGGAGGGGGCGAGCAGTACTTC.

This chain uses TRBV18 with TRBJ2-7; D not resolved. Germline CDR1 reads KGHSH; CDR2 reads LQKENI. Trimming shortened V by 3 bases and J by 4 bases, and 13 bases separated the two germline ends. The CDR3 has 14 amino acids. CDR3 bases: TGTGCCAGCTCACCTTTAGTGCGGTCTTACGAGCAGTACTTC. Translation gives CASSPLVRSYEQYF. The entire variable domain, with the rest obtained from reference TRBV18 and TRBJ2-7, is as follows: NAGVMQNPRHLVRRRGQEARLRCSPMKGHSHVYWYRQLPEEGLKFMVYLQKENIIDESGMPKERFSAEFPKEGPSILRIQQVVRGDSAAYFCASSPLVRSYEQYFGPGTRLTVT.

This chain links TRBV4-2 with TRBJ1-3; D is unclear. Germline CDR1 reads LGHNA; CDR2 reads YNFKEQ. The CDR3 length is 16 residues. V gave up 1 base and J gave up 3 bases, with 13 bases separating them. CDR3 region: CASSQVFTLVGNTIYF. DNA for the CDR3: TGTGCCAGCAGCCAAGTTTTTACGCTGGTTGGAAACACCATATATTTT.

This sequence joins TRBV5-1 and TRBJ1-4; tentative D call: TRBD1 (6 bases). Per germline, CDR1 SGHRS and CDR2 YFSETQ. Trimming removed 0 bases from V and 8 bases from J, with 14 bases in between. There are 15 residues in the CDR3. The CDR3 coding sequence is TGCGCCAGCAGCTTGGGCCGGGGGCAGGACGAAAAACTGTTTTTT. Its protein is CASSLGRGQDEKLFF.

This clone was counted between two and nine times. The gene calls are TRBV29-1 and TRBJ2-1; 9 bases line up with TRBD2. The CDR3 extends over 18 amino acids. V dropped 0 bases and J dropped 6; count of bases not matched to a gene: 15. Germline CDR1 and CDR2: SQVTM and ANQGSEA. The CDR3 protein is CSVEDIAGERLVFNEQFF. The CDR3 nucleotides are TGCAGCGTTGAAGATATAGCGGGAGAGAGATTGGTGTTCAATGAGCAGTTCTTC.